Here is one T cell receptor (beta chain) with its context. In the source study's methods: Reference gene primers were amplified, and this amplification served to estimate nucleated cell counts. TCRdb's copy holds only in-frame clones and misses some; the assay was immunoSEQ multiplex PCR. The DNA gave D and trimming, while V, J and clone size come from that table. In the table there are approximately 140,000 clones, 84% of which are singletons. The record originates from a study of blood T cell repertoires in COVID-19. Study-level information: Acute-phase and convalescent COVID-19 samples originated in the United States, Italy and Spain. PBMCs, B-cell-depleted T cells, or T cells provided the cDNA or gDNA that made up the material.

Germline lookup yields CDR1 SGHNT and CDR2 YENEEA. Trimming removed 1 base at V and 2 bases at J, with 17 bases between. The CDR3 is made up of 17 amino acids. The origin of this receptor is a man aged 55 to 70 with acute or convalescent COVID-19. The sample was peripheral blood. This chain connects TRBV11-3 to TRBJ2-5; D ambiguous. CDR3 DNA sequence: TGTGCCAGCAGCTTAGGCGGCTCGTCTCCATTTCAAGAGACCCAGTACTTC. Translated: CASSLGGSSPFQETQYF.